This T cell receptor beta chain was obtained from a study of molecular identifiers for immune sequencing clone quantification. As for the study in general: Naive CD8 RNA (roughly 18,000 or 92,000 cells) was divided into five aliquots, with four sequenced. Study results and caveats: For highly expanded clones, sizes could be underestimated when identical TCR molecules share a barcode.

In TCRdb, the PCR reads were re-called with MiXCR into one record per CDR3 protein. The data show 60,000 to 80,000 distinct CDR3 sequences, less than 20% seen once. This CDR3 is 17 amino acids long. This clonotype was seen at least ten times. The antigen is undetermined. The V and J genes are TRBV21-1 and TRBJ2-3; the D call of TRBD1 is as the table states it, not checked on the DNA. TRBV21-1 is a recognized pseudogene. Sample: naive CD8+ T cells from blood, with Jurkat cell RNA spiked in. Subset described: FACS-sorted CD8+CD4-CCR7+CD45RA+ naive T cells. The origin of this receptor is a human donor in good health. Some libraries in this study had Jurkat cell RNA spiked in. CDR3 protein: CASSKFCRGPGTDTQYF. The DNA for the CDR3 is TGTGCCAGCAGCAAATTTTGCAGGGGGCCTGGCACAGATACGCAGTATTTT.